Presented here are 15 T cell receptor beta chains from one specimen sequenced in a study of blood T cell repertoires in COVID-19 (dated by TCRdb to the early 2020s). The receptor library was made with the immunoSEQ multiplex PCR assay. What TCRdb holds here is the immuneACCESS table cut down to in-frame rearrangements. Part of the clones is not present; checked against another copy, under half of the missing clones reflect an unresolved V gene, and the others are unexplained. The sample includes about 150,000 clones, with 90% to 95% observed a single time. In total, the top ten clones hold 0.5% to 0.6% of the sample. Sequenced material: peripheral blood. Source of these receptors: a man aged 50 to 59 with acute or convalescent COVID-19.

The genes are TRBV9 and TRBJ1-5; the D gene is possibly TRBD1 (5 bases). Per germline, CDR1 SGDLS and CDR2 YYNGEE. V was shortened by 2 bases and J by 7 bases, with 10 bases between the two germline ends. The CDR3 consists of 13 residues. For the CDR3, the DNA is TGTGCCAGCAGCGTCGGTACAGGCCAGCCCCAGCATTTT. This gives the protein CASSVGTGQPQHF.

The rearrangement joins TRBV28 to TRBJ1-1, with D tentatively TRBD1 (5 bases). Germline assignment: CDR1 MDHEN and CDR2 SYDVKM. The CDR3 contains 15 residues. Trimming cost V 2 bases and J 3 bases, with 13 bases left between them. DNA of the CDR3: TGTGCCAGCAGTTTAATCCAGGGTAGGGACACTGAAGCTTTCTTT. It translates to CASSLIQGRDTEAFF.

The sample holds a few counts of this clone. This rearrangement joins TRBV6-1 to TRBJ1-1; no definite D call. Between the trimmed V and J ends, which lost 2 bases and 2 bases, there was a span of 15 bases. Per germline, CDR1 MNHNS and CDR2 SASEGT. The CDR3 length is 16 residues. The CDR3 nucleotides are TGTGCCAGCAGTGAAAGGATCGACCTAGAAAACACTGAAGCTTTCTTT. This gives the protein CASSERIDLENTEAFF.

The CDR3 loop reads CASSAGAGSNTGELFF. CDR3 nucleotides: TGTGCCAGTAGTGCCGGAGCGGGGTCGAACACCGGGGAGCTGTTTTTT. The J gene is TRBJ2-2, the V gene TRBV19; TRBD2 agrees at 7 bases. CDR1 is LNHDA, CDR2 SQIVND, per germline (reference sequence). The ends lost 5 bases at V and 0 bases at J; junction bases unmatched: 6. The CDR3 has 16 amino acids.

This chain joins TRBV19 and TRBJ1-5; 10 bases match TRBD1. Germline CDR1 reads LNHDA; CDR2 reads SQIVND (reference sequence). There are 14 residues in the CDR3. Germline trimming cut 7 bases from V and 5 bases from J; bases unmatched to any gene: 5. The CDR3: CASNPGQGYQPQHF. DNA of the CDR3: TGTGCCAGTAATCCGGGACAGGGGTATCAGCCCCAGCATTTT. Filled out from reference TRBV19 and TRBJ1-5, the complete variable domain reads DGGITQSPKYLFRKEGQNVTLSCEQNLNHDAMYWYRQDPGQGLRLIYYSQIVNDFQKGDIAEGYSVSREKKESFPLTVTSAQKNPTAFYLCASNPGQGYQPQHFGDGTRLSIL.

V is TRBV9 and J is TRBJ2-3; possibly TRBD2 for D (5 bases). This CDR3 spans 18 amino acids. The germline V and J ends were trimmed by 0 bases and 2 bases, with 19 bases remaining between them. CDR1 is SGDLS and CDR2 is YYNGEE in the germline V gene. The CDR3: CASSVGASQLFLTDTQYF. As DNA, the CDR3 is TGTGCCAGCAGCGTAGGGGCTAGCCAGTTGTTCCTCACAGATACGCAGTATTTT. The full variable domain, its missing parts supplied by reference TRBV9 and TRBJ2-3, is DSGVTQTPKHLITATGQRVTLRCSPRSGDLSVYWYQQSLDQGLQFLIQYYNGEERAKGNILERFSAQQFPDLHSELNLSSLELGDSALYFCASSVGASQLFLTDTQYFGPGTRLTVL.

This chain joins TRBV9 and TRBJ1-6; D gene uncertain. The CDR3 spans 17 residues. Germline CDR1 and CDR2: SGDLS and YYNGEE. Trimming cost V 0 bases and J 7 bases, with 17 bases left between them. The CDR3 reads CASSVDHDRGENSPLHF. CDR3 coding DNA: TGTGCCAGCAGCGTAGATCACGATAGAGGAGAGAATTCACCCCTCCACTTT.

In this sample, this clone turned up once. The chain recombines TRBV7-2 with TRBJ1-5; D uncertain. With 4 bases removed from V and 7 bases from J, the gap between germline ends came to 11 bases. From germline, CDR1 is SGHTA and CDR2 FQGNSA. The CDR3 is 13 amino acids. The CDR3 spells CASSSRVNQPQHF. The CDR3 DNA reads as TGTGCCAGCAGCTCTCGAGTGAACCAGCCCCAGCATTTT. Filled out from reference TRBV7-2 and TRBJ1-5, the complete variable domain reads GAGVSQSPSNKVTEKGKDVELRCDPISGHTALYWYRQSLGQGLEFLIYFQGNSAPDKSGLPSDRFSAERTGGSVSTLTIQRTQQEDSAVYLCASSSRVNQPQHFGDGTRLSIL.

V and J are TRBV12-5 and TRBJ1-1; TRBD1 aligns across 8 bases. With V trimmed by 3 bases and J by 4 bases, 7 bases remained unmatched. The length of the CDR3 is 15 residues. Germline V CDR1 and CDR2: LGHNT, FRNRAP. The chain's CDR3 is CASGFTGTGFTEAFF. The CDR3 coding sequence is TGTGCTAGTGGTTTTACCGGGACAGGATTCACTGAAGCTTTCTTT. The full variable domain, completed using reference TRBV12-5 and TRBJ1-1, is DARVTQTPRHKVTEMGQEVTMRCQPILGHNTVFWYRQTMMQGLELLAYFRNRAPLDDSGMPKDRFSAEMPDATLATLKIQPSEPRDSAVYFCASGFTGTGFTEAFFGQGTRLTVV.

The chain has TRBV27 and TRBJ2-3, with D maybe TRBD2 (6 bases). V lost 0 bases and J lost 0, with 10 bases in between. The germline gives CDR1 MNHEY, CDR2 SMNVEV (reference sequence). CDR3 size: 16 residues. CDR3 DNA sequence: TGTGCCAGCAGTTTATCTCTAGCGCTCAGCACAGATACGCAGTATTTT. The encoded protein is CASSLSLALSTDTQYF.

The gene calls are TRBV7-2 and TRBJ1-2; 12 bases agree with TRBD1. V shed 1 base, J shed 4 bases, and the junction held 10 bases outside the gene matches. The CDR3 totals 18 residues. Germline V gives CDR1 SGHTA, CDR2 FQGNSA. The CDR3 protein is CASSLVRGTGGLVYGYTF. In nucleotides, the CDR3 is TGTGCCAGCAGCTTAGTACGCGGGACAGGGGGCCTTGTCTATGGCTACACCTTC.

The chain combines TRBV5-5 with TRBJ2-1, with 8 bases lining up with TRBD2. This CDR3 spans 15 amino acids. Germline loops: CDR1 SGHKS, CDR2 YYEKEE (reference sequence). After removal of 5 bases from V and 0 bases from J, the junction contained 4 bases not matched to a gene. DNA of the CDR3: TGTGCCAGCAGTTTACTAGCGGACTCCTACAATGAGCAGTTCTTC. Amino acid sequence: CASSLLADSYNEQFF.

This chain links TRBV10-3 with TRBJ2-7, with 10 bases identical to TRBD2. The V gene's germline CDR1 is ENHRY and CDR2 SYGVKD. The CDR3 extends over 15 amino acids. The J segment lost 3 bases and the V segment lost 0 bases, leaving 2 bases of the junction unmatched. The CDR3 loop reads CAISESASGSYEQYF. In DNA form, the CDR3 reads TGTGCCATCAGTGAGTCCGCTAGCGGGAGCTACGAGCAGTACTTC.

The J gene is TRBJ2-6, the V gene TRBV5-1; no definite D call. Germline V gene data show CDR1 as SGHRS and CDR2 as YFSETQ. The V gene lost 0 bases and the J gene lost 4 bases, with 8 bases spanning the gap. The CDR3 is 15 amino acids. CDR3 DNA sequence: TGCGCCAGCAGCTTGGAACCCGGGGGGGCCAACGTCCTGACTTTC. Protein: CASSLEPGGANVLTF.

The genes are TRBV10-2 and TRBJ2-1; TRBD2 agrees at 10 bases. V lost 2 bases, J lost 3 bases, and 1 base stayed unmatched. CDR1 WSHSY and CDR2 SAAADI come from the germline V gene. The CDR3 totals 15 residues. The chain's CDR3 is CASSERLAGYNEQFF. CDR3 nucleotides: TGCGCCAGCAGTGAGAGACTAGCGGGCTACAATGAGCAGTTCTTC.